One sample yielded the 25 T cell receptor beta chains listed below, sequenced in a study of cytomegalovirus exposure and HLA in healthy donors. TCRdb keeps only in-frame clones here, not all; method: immunoSEQ multiplex PCR. The sample includes 240,000 or so clones, around 85% of them seen just once. Specimen: PBMCs. These receptors all come from a woman aged 25-40 years in good health and CMV-seropositive.

This clone has more than one count but fewer than ten. The rearrangement joins TRBV18 to TRBJ2-7, with 7 bases that match TRBD2. The trim removed 5 bases at V and 3 bases at J, leaving 7 bases unmatched. The length of the CDR3 is 14 residues. CDR1 and CDR2 from the germline V gene are KGHSH and LQKENI. The CDR3 sequence is CASSVLGGDYEQYF. CDR3 in DNA: TGTGCCAGCTCAGTTCTGGGGGGGGACTACGAGCAGTACTTC.

A single count supports this clone. J is TRBJ1-1 and V is TRBV5-1, with D perhaps TRBD1 (5 bases). Trimming shortened V by 6 bases and J by 4 bases, and 13 bases separated the two germline ends. This CDR3 has 13 residues. CDR1 SGHRS and CDR2 YFSETQ come from the germline V gene. Here the CDR3 DNA reads TGCGCCAGCACAAATCAGGGATCCACTGAAGCTTTCTTT. It is translated as CASTNQGSTEAFF.

The rearrangement joins TRBV27 to TRBJ1-1; 10 bases line up with TRBD1. Germline CDR1 reads MNHEY; CDR2 reads SMNVEV (reference sequence). V was pared by 5 bases and J by 3 bases, with 6 bases of the junction left unmatched. The CDR3 has 15 amino acids. CDR3 amino acids: CASSRTGTGDTEAFF. DNA for the CDR3: TGTGCCAGCAGTCGTACCGGGACAGGGGACACTGAAGCTTTCTTT.

This chain joins TRBV7-9 and TRBJ2-3, with 7 bases that match TRBD1. With V trimmed by 3 bases and J by 6 bases, 3 bases remained unmatched. CDR1 is SEHNR, CDR2 FQNEAQ, per germline (reference sequence). The CDR3 spans 13 residues. The CDR3 DNA reads TGTGCCAGCAGCTTCGGGACAGCGGATACGCAGTATTTT. Residues: CASSFGTADTQYF.

The rearrangement links TRBV14 to TRBJ1-1; D perhaps matches TRBD1 (5 bases). CDR3 length equals 16 residues. Trimming pared 1 base from V and 3 bases from J, leaving 15 bases between. Looked up from germline, CDR1 is SGHDN and CDR2 is FVKESK. The CDR3 here is CASSQGIGAAYTEAFF. CDR3 in DNA: TGTGCCAGCAGCCAAGGTATAGGGGCAGCATACACTGAAGCTTTCTTT.

This CDR3 reads CASSESGWAKLFF. CDR3 nucleotide sequence: TGTGCCAGCAGTGAAAGTGGGTGGGCTAAGCTGTTTTTT. The rearrangement uses TRBV6-1 and TRBJ1-4; D remains ambiguous. Trimming removed 2 bases at V and 14 bases at J, with 15 bases between. The CDR3 length is 13 residues. Germline values: CDR1 MNHNS, CDR2 SASEGT.

The chain uses TRBV28 and TRBJ2-7, with 10 bases lining up with TRBD2. Germline V lookup: CDR1 MDHEN, CDR2 SYDVKM. The CDR3 covers 16 residues. V was pared by 4 bases and J by 7 bases, with 13 bases of the junction left unmatched. In DNA form, the CDR3 reads TGTGCCAGCAGTTCGGTGGGCATGCTAGCGGGAGCGGAGCAGTACTTC. Translation gives CASSSVGMLAGAEQYF.

This clone was picked up one time. The chain couples TRBV19 to TRBJ2-1; 7 positions match TRBD2. The CDR3 is 17 residues long. From germline, CDR1 is LNHDA and CDR2 SQIVND (reference sequence). Germline trimming cut 1 base from V and 4 bases from J; bases unmatched to any gene: 10. DNA of the CDR3: TGTGCCAGTAGTATAGGGCCCGGGCTAGCGGATTACAATGAGCAGTTCTTC. Translating gives CASSIGPGLADYNEQFF.

The chain is built from TRBV18 and TRBJ2-7, with 7 bases matching TRBD1. V trimming: 2 bases; J trimming: 1 base; junction bases outside the gene matches: 5. The length of the CDR3 is 15 residues. CDR1 KGHSH and CDR2 LQKENI come from the germline V gene. The CDR3 coding sequence is TGTGCCAGCTCACCAGAGGGACAGTTTTCCTACGAGCAGTACTTC. Its protein is CASSPEGQFSYEQYF.

This clone was observed a few times. The V gene is TRBV2, the J gene TRBJ1-2; 7 nucleotides align to TRBD1. This CDR3 spans 14 amino acids. Germline V gene lookup returns CDR1 SNHLY and CDR2 FYNNEI. The ends lost 6 bases at V and 1 base at J; junction bases unmatched: 5. CDR3 in DNA: TGTGCCAGCAGCTCGACAGGGAGTAACTATGGCTACACCTTC. Amino acids: CASSSTGSNYGYTF.

The chain combines TRBV7-6 with TRBJ1-5; tentative D call: TRBD1 (6 bases). The germline V and J ends were trimmed by 2 bases and 0 bases, with 17 bases remaining between them. The CDR3 is made up of 18 amino acids. Per germline, CDR1 SGHVS and CDR2 FNYEAQ. CDR3 sequence reads: CASSLRGAGQNSNQPQHF. CDR3 DNA sequence: TGTGCCAGCAGCTTACGGGGAGCGGGACAAAATAGCAATCAGCCCCAGCATTTT. Together with reference TRBV7-6 and TRBJ1-5, the CDR3 gives the full variable domain: GAGVSQSPRYKVTKRGQDVALRCDPISGHVSLYWYRQALGQGPEFLTYFNYEAQQDKSGLPNDRFSAERPEGSISTLTIQRTEQRDSAMYRCASSLRGAGQNSNQPQHFGDGTRLSIL.

Points on this clone: This CDR3 is also generated by other DNA sequences in the sample. V gene TRBV6-5 combines with J gene TRBJ1-5; D not resolved. With 2 bases removed from V and 5 bases from J, the gap between germline ends came to 7 bases. This CDR3 has 13 amino acids. CDR1 is MNHEY, CDR2 SVGAGI, per germline. The CDR3 region is CASSYAGDQPQHF. Written as DNA, the CDR3 is TGTGCCAGCAGTTACGCCGGGGATCAGCCCCAGCATTTT.

This chain joins TRBV29-1 and TRBJ1-2; tentatively, D is TRBD1 (5 bases). CDR3 size: 16 residues. V was trimmed by 1 base and J by 4 bases, leaving 19 bases between them. Germline V gene lookup returns CDR1 SQVTM and CDR2 ANQGSEA. Here the CDR3 DNA reads TGCAGCGTTGAAGGGGAGGGGCAGAATAGTATCTATGGCTACACCTTC. Protein product: CSVEGEGQNSIYGYTF.

The chain employs TRBV7-6 and TRBJ2-5; 8 positions match TRBD1. The CDR3 loop spans 16 amino acids. Germline V gene lookup returns CDR1 SGHVS and CDR2 FNYEAQ. Trimming at V came to 1 base and at J to 3 bases, leaving 7 bases not matched to a gene. CDR3 loop: CASSLGAGGLEETQYF. In nucleotides, the CDR3 is TGTGCCAGCAGCTTAGGGGCAGGGGGCTTGGAAGAGACCCAGTACTTC.

This chain links TRBV5-1 with TRBJ1-4; tentatively, D is TRBD1 (6 bases). Between the trimmed V and J ends, which lost 4 bases and 4 bases, there was a span of 14 bases. The CDR3 has 15 amino acids. Germline assignment: CDR1 SGHRS and CDR2 YFSETQ. CDR3 nucleotides: TGCGCCAGCAGCGCCCCGGGACATGGTAATGAAAAACTGTTTTTT. Protein sequence: CASSAPGHGNEKLFF.

The chain employs TRBV19 and TRBJ2-7, with a tentative D call TRBD2 (5 bases). Germline lookup yields CDR1 LNHDA and CDR2 SQIVND (reference sequence). The ends were cut back, 6 bases at V and 7 bases at J, with 25 bases in the middle. The CDR3 runs 16 residues. The CDR3 region is CASSPLFGSSPGEQYF. CDR3 coding DNA: TGTGCCAGTAGCCCCTTGTTTGGTTCTTCCCCGGGGGAGCAGTACTTC.

The V call is TRBV23-1, the J call TRBJ2-7; weak D call: TRBD2 (7 bases). TRBV23-1 is an ORF for which the function is uncertain. The CDR3 runs to 15 residues. Trimming pared 5 bases from V and 1 base from J, leaving 15 bases between. For the CDR3, the DNA is TGCGCCAGCAGTTCCGACGGGGGGCCTTCCTACGAGCAGTACTTC. This sequence encodes CASSSDGGPSYEQYF.

The chain combines TRBV9 with TRBJ2-3, with 14 bases that match TRBD2. V gave up 4 bases and J gave up 4 bases; unmatched junction bases: 5. CDR3 length equals 16 residues. Germline CDR1 is SGDLS and CDR2 is YYNGEE. The CDR3: CASSPRLAGGADTQYF. CDR3 nucleotides: TGTGCCAGCAGCCCCCGACTAGCGGGAGGGGCAGATACGCAGTATTTT.

This CDR3 reads CASSFRTGRGETQYF. The CDR3 nucleotides read TGTGCCAGCAGCTTCAGGACAGGGAGAGGGGAGACCCAGTACTTC. The rearrangement uses TRBV7-2 and TRBJ2-5; 8 nucleotides align to TRBD1. Germline CDR1 and CDR2: SGHTA and FQGNSA. This CDR3 is 15 amino acids long. V was pared by 3 bases and J by 5 bases, with 8 bases of the junction left unmatched.

This chain uses TRBV7-9 with TRBJ1-5, with D tentatively TRBD1 (6 bases). Deletions cut 6 bases from V and 4 bases from J, with 10 bases between. Germline CDR1 and CDR2: SEHNR and FQNEAQ (reference sequence). The CDR3 loop spans 13 amino acids. CDR3: CASSPRGNQPQHF. The CDR3 DNA reads as TGTGCCAGCAGTCCCAGGGGAAATCAGCCCCAGCATTTT.

The chain has TRBV27 and TRBJ2-3; possible D gene TRBD2, 5 bases. Trimming left V 3 bases short and J 2 bases short, with 15 bases between. The CDR3 length is 16 residues. Germline CDR1 MNHEY, CDR2 SMNVEV (reference sequence). The CDR3 loop reads CASSFTLAHTTDTQYF. The DNA of the CDR3 is TGTGCCAGCAGTTTTACGCTAGCACACACCACAGATACGCAGTATTTT.

The chain combines TRBV27 with TRBJ2-5; D is undetermined. The CDR3 length is 13 residues. V was pared by 5 bases and J by 0 bases, with 7 bases between. Looked up from germline, CDR1 is MNHEY and CDR2 is SMNVEV (reference sequence). The CDR3 reads CASSLPYQETQYF. In DNA form, the CDR3 reads TGTGCCAGCAGTCTACCGTACCAAGAGACCCAGTACTTC.

V is TRBV30 and J is TRBJ1-2; 9 positions agree with TRBD1. J lost 4 bases, V lost 0 bases, and 3 bases had no gene match. This CDR3 comprises 14 residues. Germline lookup yields CDR1 GTSNPN and CDR2 SVGIG (reference sequence). CDR3 sequence reads: CAWSVDRGTYGYTF. The CDR3 DNA reads as TGTGCCTGGAGTGTCGACAGGGGGACCTATGGCTACACCTTC. Full variable domain (missing parts from reference TRBV30 and TRBJ1-2): SQTIHQWPATLVQPVGSPLSLECTVEGTSNPNLYWYRQAAGRGLQLLFYSVGIGQISSEVPQNLSASRPQDRQFILSSKKLLLSDSGFYLCAWSVDRGTYGYTFGSGTRLTVV.

This chain links TRBV4-1 with TRBJ2-7; no reliable D call. Trimming shortened V by 1 base and J by 6 bases, and 7 bases separated the two germline ends. Germline V gene data show CDR1 as MGHRA and CDR2 as YSYEKL. This CDR3 region has 12 residues. CDR3 DNA sequence: TGCGCCAGCAGCCAAGTCTACGGCGAGCAGTACTTC. This encodes CASSQVYGEQYF.

J is TRBJ2-6 and V is TRBV29-1; TRBD2 matches at 8 bases. Losses at the gene ends were 3 bases for V and 2 bases for J; bases not matched to a gene: 6. CDR3 length: 16 residues. Germline CDR1 is SQVTM and CDR2 is ANQGSEA. The CDR3 DNA sequence: TGCAGCGTTGAGAAAGCGGGAGCGACTGGGGCCAACGTCCTGACTTTC. This encodes CSVEKAGATGANVLTF.